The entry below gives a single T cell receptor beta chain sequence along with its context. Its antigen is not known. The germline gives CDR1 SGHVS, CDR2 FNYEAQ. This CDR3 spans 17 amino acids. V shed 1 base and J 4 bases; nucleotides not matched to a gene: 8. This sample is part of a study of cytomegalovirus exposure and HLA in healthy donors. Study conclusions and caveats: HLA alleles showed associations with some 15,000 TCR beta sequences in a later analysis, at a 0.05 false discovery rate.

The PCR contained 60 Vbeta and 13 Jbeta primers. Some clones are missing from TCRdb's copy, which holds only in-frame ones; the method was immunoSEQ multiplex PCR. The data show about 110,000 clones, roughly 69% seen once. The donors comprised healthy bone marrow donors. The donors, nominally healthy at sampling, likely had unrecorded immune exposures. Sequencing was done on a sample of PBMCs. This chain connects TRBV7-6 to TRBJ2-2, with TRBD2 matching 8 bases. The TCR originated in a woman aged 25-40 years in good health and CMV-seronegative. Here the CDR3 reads CASSLGAPSGPTGELFF. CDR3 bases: TGTGCCAGCAGCTTAGGCGCGCCTAGCGGGCCCACCGGGGAGCTGTTTTTT.